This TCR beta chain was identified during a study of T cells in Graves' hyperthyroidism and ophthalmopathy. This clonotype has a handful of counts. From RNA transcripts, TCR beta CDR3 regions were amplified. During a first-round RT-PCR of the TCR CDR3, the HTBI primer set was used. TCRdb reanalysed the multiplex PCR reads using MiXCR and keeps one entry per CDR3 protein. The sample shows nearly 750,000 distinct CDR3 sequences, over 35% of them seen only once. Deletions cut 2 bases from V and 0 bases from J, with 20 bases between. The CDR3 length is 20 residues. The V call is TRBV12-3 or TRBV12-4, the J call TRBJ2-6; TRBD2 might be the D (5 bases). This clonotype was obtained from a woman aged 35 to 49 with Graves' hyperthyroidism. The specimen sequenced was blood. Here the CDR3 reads CASSLRLVGVLDSGANVLTF. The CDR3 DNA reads TGTGCCAGCAGTTTAAGATTGGTCGGGGTTCTTGACTCTGGGGCCAACGTCCTGACTTTC.